What follows is one T cell receptor beta chain and its context. V lost 4 bases to trimming and J lost 18 bases, with 10 bases between them. CDR3 length equals 10 residues. Germline loops: CDR1 SGHNT, CDR2 YENEEA. Sequencing used immunoSEQ multiplex PCR; TCRdb keeps in-frame clones, though not all of them. The sample lists 110,000 to 150,000 clones; approximately 85% were seen once. This sample was taken from a study of blood T cell repertoires in COVID-19. Overall study context: The cDNA or gDNA used as material had been derived from T cells, B-cell-depleted T cells, or PBMCs.

This sequence was found in a man between 65 and 85 years old with acute or convalescent COVID-19. The chain links TRBV11-3 to TRBJ1-6, with unresolved D. The sequenced sample consisted of peripheral blood. In nucleotides, the CDR3 is TGTGCCAGCAGCTACCATGCGGACCACTTT. Translation gives CASSYHADHF. Combining the CDR3 with reference TRBV11-3 and TRBJ1-6 gives the whole variable domain EAGVVQSPRYKIIEKKQPVAFWCNPISGHNTLYWYLQNLGQGPELLIRYENEEAVDDSQLPKDRFSAERLKGVDSTLKIQPAELGDSAVYLCASSYHADHFGNGTRLTVT.